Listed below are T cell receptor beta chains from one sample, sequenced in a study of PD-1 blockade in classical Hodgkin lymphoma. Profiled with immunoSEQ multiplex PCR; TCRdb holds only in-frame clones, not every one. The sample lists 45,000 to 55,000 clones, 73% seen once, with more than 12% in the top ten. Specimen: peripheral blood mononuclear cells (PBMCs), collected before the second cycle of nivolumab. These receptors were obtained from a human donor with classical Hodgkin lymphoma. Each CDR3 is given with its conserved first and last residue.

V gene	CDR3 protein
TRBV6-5	CASSYQNTEAFF
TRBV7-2	CASSLGAGENEKLFF
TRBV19	CASSSGTGGPVTEAFF
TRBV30	CAWSSWGPGAVTEAFF
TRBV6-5	CASSLVGSYEQYF
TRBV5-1	CASSSTGTGATEAFF
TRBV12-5	CASGLVAGGTGELFF
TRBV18	CASSPAGTGVNGYTF
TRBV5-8	CASSTGLPNEKLFF
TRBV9	CASSVRGVSTDTQYF
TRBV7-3	CASSLLGGNEQFF
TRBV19	CASSMLGNEQYF
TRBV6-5	CASSKRTGGNTEAFF
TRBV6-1	CASTETNIEQYF
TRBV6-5	CASSPQGRSNQPQHF
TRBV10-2	CASLSRYGDNEQFF
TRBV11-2	CASSIRRTGRFEKLFF
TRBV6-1	CASRAKGPGLHEQYF
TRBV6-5	CASSFDSLYGYTF
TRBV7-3	CASSSYMNTEAFF
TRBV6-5	CASSNAGQREQYF
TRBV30	CAWKEGTYEQYF
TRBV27	CASSFLAVGTDTQYF
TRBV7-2	CASSLAQGKNSPLHF
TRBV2	CASSQSSYNEQFF
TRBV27	CASSLMGQPQHF
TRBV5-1	CASSPRTGNTDTQYF
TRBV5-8	CASSLAGTGETEAFF
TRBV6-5	CASTKGQGNQPQHF